What follows are 22 T cell receptor beta chains derived from one specimen sequenced in a study of blood T cell repertoires in COVID-19. Measured with immunoSEQ multiplex PCR; TCRdb has only the in-frame clones, and not every one. Of 110,000 to 150,000 clones listed, over 70% are singletons. Sequenced material: peripheral blood. These receptors were taken from a human donor in a cohort sampled during active COVID-19.

The V and J genes are TRBV5-6 and TRBJ2-5, with D possibly matching TRBD2 (5 bases). The CDR3 is 17 residues long. With 1 base removed from V and 0 bases from J, the gap between germline ends came to 16 bases. The germline gives CDR1 SGHDT, CDR2 YYEEEE. The CDR3 loop is CASSLKAANAYQETQYF. CDR3 DNA sequence: TGTGCCAGCAGCTTGAAAGCGGCAAACGCGTACCAAGAGACCCAGTACTTC. Combining the CDR3 with reference TRBV5-6 and TRBJ2-5 gives the whole variable domain DAGVTQSPTHLIKTRGQQVTLRCSPKSGHDTVSWYQQALGQGPQFIFQYYEEEERQRGNFPDRFSGHQFPNYSSELNVNALLLGDSALYLCASSLKAANAYQETQYFGPGTRLLVL.

This clone was seen a handful of times. The genes are TRBV6-6 and TRBJ2-7; D may be TRBD2 (5 bases). Germline V gene data show CDR1 as MNHNY and CDR2 as SVGAGI (reference sequence). The CDR3 is 14 amino acids. The V and J ends lost 5 bases and 4 bases respectively, with 15 bases between them. The DNA of the CDR3 is TGTGCCAGCAGTCCCTCAGGCGGGTCGTACGAGCAGTACTTC. Translation: CASSPSGGSYEQYF.

The V call is TRBV6-2 or TRBV6-3, the J call TRBJ2-5, with 10 bases fitting TRBD1. Unmatched junction bases numbered 1, after V lost 5 bases and J lost 7 bases. The germline CDR1 and CDR2 sequences are MNHEY and SVGEGT. The CDR3 extends over 12 amino acids. In nucleotides, the CDR3 is TGTGCCAGCAGTCGGACAGGGGGGACCCAGTACTTC. Residues: CASSRTGGTQYF.

The chain combines TRBV2 with TRBJ1-2; D might be TRBD1 (6 bases). In germline, CDR1 is SNHLY, CDR2 FYNNEI. V lost 7 bases and J lost 1, with 16 bases in between. The CDR3 is made up of 15 amino acids. The DNA for the CDR3 is TGTGCCAGCATTCGGGGGGCATCTGGTAACTATGGCTACACCTTC. Translated, it gives CASIRGASGNYGYTF.

V usage is TRBV28 and J usage is TRBJ1-1, with no clear D. Germline V gene data show CDR1 as MDHEN and CDR2 as SYDVKM. This CDR3 spans 13 amino acids. V shed 6 bases and J shed 5 bases, with 13 bases lying between them. The CDR3 reads CASSPVGYTEAFF. The DNA of the CDR3 is TGTGCCAGCAGCCCTGTCGGGTATACTGAAGCTTTCTTT.

V and J are TRBV7-2 and TRBJ2-3, with 7 bases identical to TRBD2. CDR1 and CDR2 (germline): SGHTA, FQGNSA. V was pared by 5 bases and J by 2 bases, with 7 bases of the junction left unmatched. There are 15 residues in the CDR3. CDR3 sequence reads: CASSPQAGTTDTQYF. As DNA, the CDR3 is TGTGCCAGCAGCCCCCAAGCGGGGACCACAGATACGCAGTATTTT.

The chain carries TRBV7-2 and TRBJ2-1; 13 bases are a match to TRBD2. V shed 5 bases, J shed 4 bases, and the junction held 2 bases outside the gene matches. This CDR3 is built from 15 residues. Germline CDR1 is SGHTA and CDR2 is FQGNSA. CDR3 nucleotide sequence: TGTGCCAGCAGCCTGGGACTAGCGGGATACAATGAGCAGTTCTTC. Amino acid sequence: CASSLGLAGYNEQFF.

The chain links TRBV14 to TRBJ2-3; TRBD2 aligns across 12 bases. CDR1 and CDR2 (germline): SGHDN, FVKESK. This CDR3 is 17 amino acids long. After removal of 0 bases from V and 9 bases from J, the junction contained 10 bases not matched to a gene. CDR3 protein: CASSQELAGGPALTQYF. DNA of the CDR3: TGTGCCAGCAGCCAAGAGCTAGCGGGGGGGCCCGCCCTGACGCAGTATTTT.

J is TRBJ1-1 and V is TRBV27, with 7 bases identical to TRBD1. Germline V gene lookup returns CDR1 MNHEY and CDR2 SMNVEV (reference sequence). With 8 bases clipped from V and 1 base from J, the junction kept 10 bases outside the gene matches. CDR3 length: 15 amino acids. CDR3 loop: CASFYLRQGNTEAFF. The DNA of the CDR3 is TGTGCCAGCTTTTATCTGCGACAGGGGAACACTGAAGCTTTCTTT.

To note about this clone: The identical CDR3 is also encoded by other nucleotide sequences in the sample. The rearrangement joins TRBV19 to TRBJ2-3; D remains unclear. This CDR3 has 11 residues. Germline lookup yields CDR1 LNHDA and CDR2 SQIVND (reference sequence). Trimming left V 4 bases short and J 6 bases short, with 5 bases between. The CDR3 here is CASSTADTQYF. As DNA, the CDR3 is TGTGCCAGTAGTACCGCGGATACGCAGTATTTT.

V and J are TRBV9 and TRBJ2-2, with a possible D match to TRBD1 (6 bases). V was shortened by 4 bases and J by 5 bases, with 9 bases between the two germline ends. There are 13 residues in the CDR3. CDR1 and CDR2 from the germline V gene are SGDLS and YYNGEE. In nucleotides, the CDR3 is TGTGCCAGCAGCCCGACAGGTACCGGGGAGCTGTTTTTT. Protein sequence: CASSPTGTGELFF.

The V call is TRBV15, the J call TRBJ2-5, with D possibly TRBD1 on 6 matching bases. The ends were cut back, 1 base at V and 4 bases at J, with 7 bases in the middle. The CDR3 has 13 residues. The germline gives CDR1 LNHNV, CDR2 YYDKDF (reference sequence). The CDR3 is CATSRVRGETQYF. The CDR3 bases are TGTGCCACCAGCAGAGTCAGGGGAGAGACCCAGTACTTC. The whole variable domain, remainder taken from reference TRBV15 and TRBJ2-5, is DAMVIQNPRYQVTQFGKPVTLSCSQTLNHNVMYWYQQKSSQAPKLLFHYYDKDFNNEADTPDNFQSRRPNTSFCFLDIRSPGLGDTAMYLCATSRVRGETQYFGPGTRLLVL.

The table lists this clone with a count of one. The rearrangement uses TRBV11-3 and TRBJ2-3, with 10 bases fitting TRBD2. With V trimmed by 6 bases and J by 4 bases, 7 bases remained unmatched. Germline V CDR1 and CDR2: SGHNT, YENEEA. This CDR3 is built from 15 residues. The CDR3 loop reads CASRSGGARADTQYF. The CDR3 DNA reads TGTGCCAGCAGAAGCGGGGGGGCAAGGGCAGATACGCAGTATTTT.

The chain carries TRBV10-3 and TRBJ1-1, with 8 bases aligning to TRBD1. The V gene end was trimmed by 10 bases and the J gene end by 4 bases; junction bases not matched to a gene: 17. The CDR3 consists of 16 residues. Germline CDR1 and CDR2: ENHRY and SYGVKD. The CDR3 sequence: CATSQQGGTPSTEAFF. The DNA of the CDR3 is TGTGCCACCAGCCAACAGGGGGGAACTCCAAGCACTGAAGCTTTCTTT.

The chain joins TRBV27 to TRBJ2-7; the match to TRBD1 covers 7 bases. Germline CDR1 is MNHEY and CDR2 is SMNVEV (reference sequence). Losses at the gene ends were 3 bases for V and 5 bases for J; bases not matched to a gene: 4. This CDR3 is 13 amino acids long. CDR3 amino acids: CASSFLQGDEQYF. The CDR3 region has the DNA TGTGCCAGCAGTTTCCTCCAGGGGGACGAGCAGTACTTC.

This chain links TRBV7-9 with TRBJ1-4; D remains ambiguous. Germline loops: CDR1 SEHNR, CDR2 FQNEAQ (reference sequence). This CDR3 has 12 amino acids. Trimming shortened V by 2 bases and J by 8 bases, and 6 bases separated the two germline ends. The CDR3 DNA follows: TGTGCCAGCAGCTTAAAACAGGAAAAACTGTTTTTT. Amino acids: CASSLKQEKLFF.

This clone has more than one count but fewer than ten. This chain links TRBV6-5 with TRBJ2-5; TRBD2 agrees at 12 bases. Germline CDR1 MNHEY, CDR2 SVGAGI. This CDR3 has 14 residues. V shed 6 bases and J 4 bases; nucleotides not matched to a gene: 3. The CDR3 nucleotides read TGTGCCAGCAGACTAGCGGGAGGCGGAGAGACCCAGTACTTC. It specifies CASRLAGGGETQYF.

The CDR3: CASSFGRDRNYEQYF. Written as DNA, the CDR3 is TGTGCCAGCAGCTTTGGCAGGGACAGAAACTACGAGCAGTACTTC. This chain uses TRBV6-5 with TRBJ2-7, with 7 bases identical to TRBD1. Germline loops: CDR1 MNHEY, CDR2 SVGAGI. The CDR3 sequence is 15 residues long. V was pared by 6 bases and J by 3 bases, with 11 bases of the junction left unmatched.

This clone was counted only a few times. This chain uses TRBV24-1 with TRBJ2-1; the match to TRBD2 covers 7 bases. The CDR3 totals 18 residues. Trimming took 2 bases from V and 4 from J; bases not matched to a gene: 13. The germline V gene has CDR1 KGHDR and CDR2 SFDVKD. The CDR3 DNA reads as TGTGCCACCAGTGATTCCCGTGAAGCGGGGTTAGGATACAATGAGCAGTTCTTC. Translation gives CATSDSREAGLGYNEQFF.

This clone was detected only a few times. This chain uses TRBV5-1 with TRBJ1-4; D is ambiguous. The CDR3 is 14 residues long. Germline V lookup: CDR1 SGHRS, CDR2 YFSETQ. Deletions cut 4 bases from V and 0 bases from J, with 7 bases between. CDR3 bases: TGCGCCAGCAGCCCGACAACAACTAATGAAAAACTGTTTTTT. Encoded protein: CASSPTTTNEKLFF.

The chain is built from TRBV18 and TRBJ2-3, with TRBD2 matching over 12 bases. Per the germline V gene, CDR1 is KGHSH and CDR2 is LQKENI. CDR3 length: 16 residues. V lost 6 bases and J lost 3; bases outside the gene matches: 7. CDR3 in DNA: TGTGCCAGCTCCTTTGGACTAGCGGGAAGTACAGATACGCAGTATTTT. This sequence encodes CASSFGLAGSTDTQYF. Filled out from reference TRBV18 and TRBJ2-3, the complete variable domain reads NAGVMQNPRHLVRRRGQEARLRCSPMKGHSHVYWYRQLPEEGLKFMVYLQKENIIDESGMPKERFSAEFPKEGPSILRIQQVVRGDSAAYFCASSFGLAGSTDTQYFGPGTRLTVL.

Comments on this clone: An end of the junction differs from the germline gene, which may be a read error. This chain connects TRBV6-2 or TRBV6-3 to TRBJ2-7, with a possible D match to TRBD1 (6 bases). CDR1 is MNHEY, CDR2 SVGEGT, per germline. The CDR3 is made up of 13 amino acids. The CDR3: CASSYPTRGSFFF. Written as DNA, the CDR3 is TGTGCCAGCAGTTACCCCACCAGGGGATCCTTTTTCTTC.